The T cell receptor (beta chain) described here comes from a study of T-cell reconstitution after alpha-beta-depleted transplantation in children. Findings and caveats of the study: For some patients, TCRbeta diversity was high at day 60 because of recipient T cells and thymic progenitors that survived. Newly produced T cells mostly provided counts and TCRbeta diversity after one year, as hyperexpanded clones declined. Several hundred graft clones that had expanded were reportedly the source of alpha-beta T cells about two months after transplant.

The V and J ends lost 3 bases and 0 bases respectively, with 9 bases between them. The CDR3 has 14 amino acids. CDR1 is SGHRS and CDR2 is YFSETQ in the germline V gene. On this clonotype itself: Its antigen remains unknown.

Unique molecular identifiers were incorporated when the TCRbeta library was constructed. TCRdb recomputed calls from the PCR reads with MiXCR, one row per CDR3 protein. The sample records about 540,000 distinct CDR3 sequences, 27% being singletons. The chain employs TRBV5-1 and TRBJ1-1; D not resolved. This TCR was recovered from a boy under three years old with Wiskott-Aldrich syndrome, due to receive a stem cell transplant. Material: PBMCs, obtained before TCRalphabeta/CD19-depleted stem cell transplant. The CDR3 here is CASSSFFMNTEAFF. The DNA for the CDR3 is TGCGCCAGCAGCTCCTTCTTCATGAACACTGAAGCTTTCTTT.